This TCR beta chain derives from a study of T cell responses to AZD1222 COVID-19 vaccine. Study overall: Second-dose timings of about 4 or about 12 weeks were pooled. Study findings and constraints: Only five or six people who got AZD1222 tested seropositive at baseline. Mostly white British, mostly female donors; authors suggested clonal diversity may be underestimated. Spike-specific TCR depth and breadth grew after two AZD1222 doses.

With regard to this clone: Antigen unknown.

TCRdb's copy holds only in-frame clones and misses some; the assay was immunoSEQ multiplex PCR. Of 85,000 or so clones in the sample, over 80% are singletons; the top ten hold 5.7%. Germline-derived CDR1 and CDR2 are SGHRS and YFSETQ. V gave up 2 bases and J gave up 6 bases, with 7 bases separating them. CDR3 length: 12 amino acids. This sample comprised peripheral blood, obtained on day 0 of AZD1222 vaccination. This clonotype was sampled from an adult in good health. This chain joins TRBV5-1 and TRBJ2-3; D is possibly TRBD1 or TRBD2 (5 bases each). The DNA of the CDR3 is TGCGCCAGCAGCTTTGAGGGGGATACGCAGTATTTT. It encodes CASSFEGDTQYF.